This entry is about one TCR beta chain. With 3 bases removed from V and 2 bases from J, the gap between germline ends came to 25 bases. The CDR3 consists of 19 residues. Germline-derived CDR1 and CDR2 are SGHNT and YYREEE (reference sequence). This specimen belongs to a study of T cell changes during pregnancy in multiple sclerosis. Data came from immunoSEQ multiplex PCR; TCRdb stores just in-frame clones and leaves some out. Of around 37,000 clones listed, roughly nine tenths are singletons. The V call is TRBV5-4, the J call TRBJ2-3, with a weak D call TRBD2 (7 bases). The sequence derives from a female donor with multiple sclerosis, enrolled in a pregnancy study. Here the sequenced sample was CD8+ T cells from peripheral blood mononuclear cells, taken in the second trimester of pregnancy. The CDR3 reads CASSSTSFLGGDHTDTQYF. The CDR3, as DNA: TGTGCCAGCAGCTCCACCAGTTTTCTAGGGGGGGACCACACAGATACGCAGTATTTT.